These 31 T cell receptor beta chains came from one sample sequenced in a study of CD8 T cells in ankylosing spondylitis. MiXCR, applied by TCRdb to the 5' RACE reads, yields one record per CDR3 protein. The sample has about 90,000 distinct CDR3 sequences, around 26% seen once; the top ten hold roughly 59%. The sample consisted of blood, either unsorted or a sorted T cell fraction (not recorded which). The receptors derive from a male donor with ankylosing spondylitis or in good health (not recorded which).

The chain employs TRBV5-1 and TRBJ2-2, with TRBD2 matching over 8 bases. Trimming cost V 2 bases and J 5 bases; bases outside gene matches: 5. CDR3 length: 15 residues. Germline V gene sequence: CDR1 SGHRS, CDR2 YFSETQ. CDR3 nucleotides: TGCGCCAGCAGCTTTAACGGGGGGGTGACCGGGGAGCTGTTTTTT. Amino acids: CASSFNGGVTGELFF.

The rearrangement links TRBV20-1 to TRBJ1-5; 8 bases agree with TRBD1. The CDR3 runs to 16 residues. Looked up from germline, CDR1 is DFQATT and CDR2 is SNEGSKA (reference sequence). The J segment lost 8 bases and the V segment lost 3 bases, leaving 15 bases of the junction unmatched. The CDR3 nucleotides are TGCAGTGCTAGGGGCTACGGACAGGGTGTAGGGGAGCCCCAGCATTTT. Translating gives CSARGYGQGVGEPQHF.

This clonotype has at least ten counts. This rearrangement joins TRBV29-1 to TRBJ1-2; TRBD1 aligns across 7 bases. The germline CDR1 and CDR2 sequences are SQVTM and ANQGSEA. The length of the CDR3 is 13 residues. V shed 4 bases and J 4 bases; nucleotides not matched to a gene: 6. The CDR3 is CSVGGRGSYGYTF. In nucleotides, the CDR3 is TGCAGCGTTGGGGGCAGGGGGTCCTATGGCTACACCTTC.

As DNA, the CDR3 is TGCGCCAGCAGCCTCACCCGTGATCCCGGGGTCACCGGGGAGCTGTTTTTT. Translation gives CASSLTRDPGVTGELFF. J is TRBJ2-2 and V is TRBV5-1; D might be TRBD2 (5 bases). Trimming removed 4 bases from V and 4 bases from J, with 20 bases in between. Germline V gene sequence: CDR1 SGHRS, CDR2 YFSETQ. CDR3 length equals 17 residues.

This clonotype was recorded a few times. V gene TRBV5-1 combines with J gene TRBJ1-1; 11 positions agree with TRBD1. V lost 3 bases, J lost 3 bases, and 1 base stayed unmatched. This CDR3 has 14 amino acids. Germline V gene sequence: CDR1 SGHRS, CDR2 YFSETQ. CDR3 protein: CASSSGQGDTEAFF. The CDR3 coding sequence is TGCGCCAGCAGCTCGGGACAGGGGGACACTGAAGCTTTCTTT.

The chain has TRBV12-3 or TRBV12-4 and TRBJ2-4, with 7 bases matching TRBD1. The CDR3 consists of 14 residues. After removal of 6 bases from V and 1 base from J, the junction contained 3 bases not matched to a gene. The CDR3 coding sequence is TGTGCCAGCAGCCCGGGACAGGCCAAAAACATTCAGTACTTC. Residues: CASSPGQAKNIQYF.

The rearrangement links TRBV7-8 to TRBJ2-3; 8 nucleotides line up with TRBD2. CDR3 length equals 15 residues. The V gene end was trimmed by 5 bases and the J gene end by 2 bases; junction bases not matched to a gene: 6. In germline, CDR1 is SGHVS, CDR2 FQNEAQ. CDR3 amino acids: CASSPLAGNTDTQYF. CDR3 DNA sequence: TGTGCCAGCAGCCCCTTAGCGGGGAACACAGATACGCAGTATTTT. Full variable domain (rest looked up from reference TRBV7-8 and TRBJ2-3): GAGVSQSPRYKVAKRGQDVALRCDPISGHVSLFWYQQALGQGPEFLTYFQNEAQLDKSGLPSDRFFAERPEGSVSTLKIQRTQQEDSAVYLCASSPLAGNTDTQYFGPGTRLTVL.

V and J are TRBV20-1 and TRBJ1-1, with unresolved D. Germline V lookup: CDR1 DFQATT, CDR2 SNEGSKA (reference sequence). The V end was cut by 6 bases, the J end by 3 bases, with 17 bases between. CDR3 length: 14 amino acids. The CDR3 region is CSARPTGRYTEAFF. The CDR3 DNA is TGCAGTGCCCGCCCCACTGGTAGGTACACTGAAGCTTTCTTT.

This chain connects TRBV6-2 or TRBV6-3 to TRBJ1-2; D unresolved. Per the germline V gene, CDR1 is MNHEY and CDR2 is SVGEGT. The CDR3 has 11 amino acids. Between the trimmed V and J ends, which lost 7 bases and 3 bases, there was a span of 6 bases. The CDR3 DNA reads TGTGCCAGCAAGGAGGACTATGGCTACACCTTC. As protein: CASKEDYGYTF.

This clonotype occurred many times. The chain carries TRBV3-1 and TRBJ1-1; no definite D call. Germline V CDR1 and CDR2: LGHDT, YNNKEL (reference sequence). This CDR3 region has 14 residues. Trimming removed 1 base from V and 3 bases from J, with 9 bases in between. The CDR3 loop is CASSQGFGYTEAFF. The DNA for the CDR3 is TGTGCCAGCAGCCAAGGTTTCGGTTACACTGAAGCTTTCTTT.

This clonotype was observed at least ten times. The chain has TRBV5-1 and TRBJ2-1; the match to TRBD1 covers 8 bases. J was trimmed by 2 bases and V by 0 bases; bases with no gene match: 7. Germline V CDR1 and CDR2: SGHRS, YFSETQ. This CDR3 comprises 17 residues. Here the CDR3 DNA reads TGCGCCAGCAGCTTGGGGGGACAGGCGATAACCTACAATGAGCAGTTCTTC. Residues: CASSLGGQAITYNEQFF.

This clonotype was detected only a few times. The chain employs TRBV27 and TRBJ2-7; tentatively, D is TRBD1 or TRBD2 (5 bases each). CDR3 length: 14 residues. Germline V gene sequence: CDR1 MNHEY, CDR2 SMNVEV (reference sequence). The V and J ends lost 2 bases and 3 bases respectively, with 11 bases between them. The CDR3 nucleotides are TGTGCCAGCAGTTTAGGGGGTTTTCACTACGAGCAGTACTTC. Translating gives CASSLGGFHYEQYF.

In this sample, this clonotype turned up a few times. The V gene is TRBV20-1, the J gene TRBJ1-1; no definite D call. Trimming removed 1 base from V and 4 bases from J, with 19 bases in between. Looked up from germline, CDR1 is DFQATT and CDR2 is SNEGSKA (reference sequence). The CDR3 contains 16 residues. The CDR3 coding sequence is TGCAGTGCTAGAGGGACCCTGGGCAGGCCCAGCACTGAAGCTTTCTTT. Translation: CSARGTLGRPSTEAFF.

The gene calls are TRBV2 and TRBJ2-7; D is perhaps TRBD1 (6 bases). This CDR3 is built from 11 residues. The germline CDR1 and CDR2 sequences are SNHLY and FYNNEI. Trimming took off 8 bases at V and 6 bases at J, with 11 bases between the two ends. The CDR3 DNA follows: TGTGCCAGCGTCACAGGGCGCGAGCAGTACTTC. Translation gives CASVTGREQYF.

This chain links TRBV7-2 with TRBJ2-7; 7 bases align to TRBD1. The CDR3 length is 16 residues. Germline CDR1 is SGHTA and CDR2 is FQGNSA. Germline trimming cut 4 bases from V and 3 bases from J; bases unmatched to any gene: 12. The CDR3 nucleotides read TGTGCCAGCAGCTCAACTACCGGAACAGGGGTCTACGAGCAGTACGTC. This encodes CASSSTTGTGVYEQYV.

The table lists this clonotype with a few counts. The V call is TRBV12-3 or TRBV12-4, the J call TRBJ2-5; tentatively, D is TRBD1 (6 bases). Deletions cut 4 bases from V and 4 bases from J, with 19 bases between. This CDR3 has 16 amino acids. CDR3 DNA sequence: TGTGCCAGCAGTTCGGGCAGGGGCAGCTTGGGAGAGACCCAGTACTTC. Translating gives CASSSGRGSLGETQYF.

In its sample, this clonotype was seen a few times. This chain connects TRBV28 to TRBJ2-5, with 7 bases that match TRBD2. Germline trimming cut 5 bases from V and 8 bases from J; bases unmatched to any gene: 26. The CDR3 is 19 residues long. Germline CDR1 reads MDHEN; CDR2 reads SYDVKM. The CDR3 sequence is CASSPSFWTSKTSSGTQYF. In DNA, the CDR3 is TGTGCCAGCAGTCCTTCATTTTGGACTAGTAAGACCTCTTCGGGAACCCAGTACTTC.

The chain carries TRBV4-1 and TRBJ2-3; D unresolved. V was clipped by 4 bases and J by 4 bases, with 15 bases between them. Germline assignment: CDR1 MGHRA and CDR2 YSYEKL. This CDR3 spans 15 amino acids. CDR3 sequence: CASSRAQGPSDTQYF. The CDR3 region has the DNA TGCGCCAGCAGCCGAGCACAAGGACCGTCAGATACGCAGTATTTT.

The chain is built from TRBV20-1 and TRBJ2-2; 7 bases line up with TRBD2. V trimming: 3 bases; J trimming: 6 bases; junction bases outside the gene matches: 1. CDR3 size: 12 residues. Germline V CDR1 and CDR2: DFQATT, SNEGSKA (reference sequence). The CDR3 DNA reads as TGCAGTGCTAGGGGGGGGGCCGGGGAGCTGTTTTTT. Encoded protein: CSARGGAGELFF.

This chain links TRBV20-1 with TRBJ1-1, with 7 bases matching TRBD1. The CDR3 spans 13 residues. Germline CDR1 DFQATT, CDR2 SNEGSKA (reference sequence). Unmatched junction bases numbered 3, after V lost 4 bases and J lost 1 base. The CDR3 DNA is TGCAGTGCTACCCGGGACAGGAACACTGAAGCTTTCTTT. It specifies CSATRDRNTEAFF.

This sequence joins TRBV6-2 or TRBV6-3 and TRBJ2-6, with D possibly TRBD2 on 6 matching bases. Between the trimmed V and J ends, which lost 7 bases and 0 bases, there was a span of 22 bases. The CDR3 length is 19 residues. From germline, CDR1 is MNHEY and CDR2 SVGEGT. The DNA for the CDR3 is TGTGCCAGCAACTCCGGGCCTCCAGGGACTTCCTCTGGGGCCAACGTCCTGACTTTC. This translates into CASNSGPPGTSSGANVLTF.

This clonotype was observed a handful of times. The V gene is TRBV20-1, the J gene TRBJ2-7; 11 bases are shared with TRBD2. CDR1 and CDR2 (germline): DFQATT, SNEGSKA (reference sequence). V gave up 3 bases and J gave up 10 bases; unmatched junction bases: 8. This CDR3 spans 13 amino acids. The CDR3 DNA sequence: TGCAGTGCTAGTGGGGGACTAGCGGATTTCCAGTACTTC. Its protein product is CSASGGLADFQYF.

The DNA for the CDR3 is TGTGCCAGCAGCGCGACTACCGGGACTAGCGGGAGGACCTATGAGCAGTTCTTC. Amino acid sequence: CASSATTGTSGRTYEQFF. The chain recombines TRBV9 with TRBJ2-1, with 15 bases identical to TRBD2. Germline-derived CDR1 and CDR2 are SGDLS and YYNGEE. Trimming removed 3 bases from V and 8 bases from J; junction bases left unmatched: 12. The length of the CDR3 is 18 residues.

This chain connects TRBV3-1 to TRBJ1-1; 10 bases are a match to TRBD1. Trimming took 3 bases from V and 5 from J; bases not matched to a gene: 6. This CDR3 contains 15 residues. Germline lookup yields CDR1 LGHDT and CDR2 YNNKEL (reference sequence). The DNA of the CDR3 is TGTGCCAGCAGCCAGACAGGGGGCCGCTGGACTGAAGCTTTCTTT. Translating it yields CASSQTGGRWTEAFF.

J is TRBJ2-4 and V is TRBV7-2; D gene uncertain. Per germline, CDR1 SGHTA and CDR2 FQGNSA. The CDR3 spans 14 residues. V lost 1 base, J lost 13 bases, and 17 bases lay in between. CDR3 region: CASSLGGSQRSQYF. Written as DNA, the CDR3 is TGTGCCAGCAGCTTAGGTGGCTCGCAACGGAGCCAGTACTTC.

J is TRBJ2-1 and V is TRBV14; D is unresolved. This CDR3 is 12 amino acids long. The V and J ends lost 1 base and 10 bases respectively, with 8 bases between them. Germline V gene sequence: CDR1 SGHDN, CDR2 FVKESK. The CDR3 region is CASSQARVEQFF. DNA for the CDR3: TGTGCCAGCAGCCAAGCACGAGTGGAGCAGTTCTTC.

V and J are TRBV20-1 and TRBJ1-3; maybe TRBD1 (5 bases). The V end lost 2 bases, the J end lost 1 base, and 12 bases lay between the germline ends. Germline assignment: CDR1 DFQATT and CDR2 SNEGSKA (reference sequence). The CDR3 totals 15 residues. This CDR3 reads CSARHYRNSGNTIYF. Written as DNA, the CDR3 is TGCAGTGCTAGACACTACAGGAATTCTGGAAACACCATATATTTT.

This clonotype was seen only a few times. V gene TRBV5-6 combines with J gene TRBJ2-6; D remains unclear. The germline V and J ends were trimmed by 0 bases and 0 bases, with 7 bases remaining between them. CDR1 and CDR2 from the germline V gene are SGHDT and YYEEEE. CDR3 length equals 16 residues. This CDR3 is CASSLVTDSGANVLTF. The CDR3 bases are TGTGCCAGCAGCTTGGTTACCGACTCTGGGGCCAACGTCCTGACTTTC.

The genes are TRBV5-1 and TRBJ2-5; TRBD1 agrees at 8 bases. The germline CDR1 and CDR2 sequences are SGHRS and YFSETQ. V gave up 2 bases and J gave up 3 bases; unmatched junction bases: 3. CDR3 size: 14 residues. The CDR3, as DNA: TGCGCCAGCAGCTTTACGACAGGGGAAGAGACCCAGTACTTC. Encoded protein: CASSFTTGEETQYF.

The chain joins TRBV7-2 to TRBJ1-2, with TRBD1 matching over 7 bases. The CDR3 totals 14 residues. The germline V gene has CDR1 SGHTA and CDR2 FQGNSA. The V and J ends lost 0 bases and 8 bases, in that order; junction bases with no gene match: 6. This CDR3 is CASSLAGGAQGYTF. CDR3 nucleotides: TGTGCCAGCAGCTTAGCAGGGGGCGCACAAGGCTACACCTTC.

This rearrangement joins TRBV20-1 to TRBJ2-1; D call uncertain. Trimming removed 0 bases from V and 8 bases from J, with 17 bases in between. Germline assignment: CDR1 DFQATT and CDR2 SNEGSKA (reference sequence). CDR3 length: 15 amino acids. The CDR3 here is CSARDTGRKDHEQFF. The CDR3 coding sequence is TGCAGTGCTAGAGATACGGGCCGAAAGGATCATGAGCAGTTCTTC.